The clone carrying this T cell receptor beta chain was counted between two and nine times. Source study methods: By means of reference gene primer amplification, nucleated cell counts were estimated. Repertoires were generated with immunoSEQ multiplex PCR, while TCRdb's copy carries only in-frame clones and drops some. V, J and clone size are those of that table, while D and trimming were read from the DNA. Of roughly 110,000 clones listed, 80% are singletons. V was clipped by 1 base and J by 2 bases, with 12 bases between them. In germline, CDR1 is LNHDA, CDR2 SQIVND (reference sequence). CDR3 length: 15 residues. These data belong to a study of blood T cell repertoires in COVID-19. Overall study context: The study drew acute and convalescent COVID-19 samples from the United States, Italy and Spain. Nucleic acid was either cDNA or gDNA, and it came from T cells, B-cell-depleted T cells, or PBMCs.

What was sequenced was peripheral blood. This TCR derives from a man between 65 and 85 years old with acute or convalescent COVID-19. V is TRBV19 and J is TRBJ2-7, with D perhaps TRBD1 (5 bases). CDR3 sequence reads: CASSIARGLTYEQYF. The DNA of the CDR3 is TGTGCCAGTAGTATAGCTAGGGGCCTGACCTACGAGCAGTACTTC. The full variable domain, in which reference TRBV19 and TRBJ2-7 provide the parts outside the CDR3, is DGGITQSPKYLFRKEGQNVTLSCEQNLNHDAMYWYRQDPGQGLRLIYYSQIVNDFQKGDIAEGYSVSREKKESFPLTVTSAQKNPTAFYLCASSIARGLTYEQYFGPGTRLTVT.